A selection of T cell receptor beta chains follows, all from one sample in a study of cytomegalovirus exposure and HLA in healthy donors. Generated by immunoSEQ multiplex PCR, the TCRdb table keeps only in-frame clones and is missing some. The sample carries about 100,000 clones, around 80% recorded once. The sample consisted of PBMCs. The receptors here all came from a woman aged 55-75 years in good health and CMV-seronegative. Each CDR3 is given with its conserved first and last residue. A D gene is named only where the DNA matches it firmly. The size field is filled for only some rows; it gives once, few, many or a size class.

TGTGCCAGCAGTTTTGGTGGCGGACAGATGAACTACGAGCAGTACTTC,CASSFGGGQMNYEQYF,TRBJ2-7,-,TRBV28,-
TGTGCCAGCAGCGACTATTCGGTTGAGCAGTTCTTC,CASSDYSVEQFF,TRBJ2-1,few,TRBV2,-
TGTGCCAGCAGTGACGGACAGATAGAGACCCAGTACTTC,CASSDGQIETQYF,TRBJ2-5,-,TRBV6-1,-
TGCGCCAGCAGCTTGGGAGTCAATCAGCCCCAGCATTTT,CASSLGVNQPQHF,TRBJ1-5,-,TRBV5-1,-
TGTGCCAGCTCACCGACTGAAGGATTGGGACAGGGGGCTGAAGAGACCCAGTACTTC,CASSPTEGLGQGAEETQYF,TRBJ2-5,-,TRBV18,TRBD1
TGTGCCAGCAGTTCACAGGTTAGCTCTGGGGCCAACGTCCTGACTTTC,CASSSQVSSGANVLTF,TRBJ2-6,-,TRBV28,-
TGTGCCAGCAGCGTGCTACAGGGTTATGGAAAACTGTTTTTT,CASSVLQGYGKLFF,TRBJ1-4,-,TRBV6-6,-
TGTGCCAGCAGTCGGACAGCATATGAAGCTTTCTTT,CASSRTAYEAFF,TRBJ1-1,-,TRBV2,-
TGTGCCATCAGTAAATTACTAGCGGGAGGTTTCTACGAGCAGTACTTC,CAISKLLAGGFYEQYF,TRBJ2-7,-,TRBV10-3,TRBD2
TGTGCCAGCAGCGGGGGACTAGCGGGGAGCTACAATGAGCAGTTCTTC,CASSGGLAGSYNEQFF,TRBJ2-1,once,TRBV5-4,TRBD2
TGTGCCAGCAGTGTGGGGGGGCCCGGGGCCAACGTCCTGACTTTC,CASSVGGPGANVLTF,TRBJ2-6,once,TRBV9,-
TGCGCCAGCAGCTTGGGAACAGGGCGGCCCTACGAGCAGTACTTC,CASSLGTGRPYEQYF,TRBJ2-7,-,TRBV5-1,-
TGTGCCAGCTCACCACCGTCTAGGGAGCAGTTCTTC,CASSPPSREQFF,TRBJ2-1,-,TRBV18,-
TGTGCCAGCAGCCCTGGGGGAGGGGTGAACACTGAAGCTTTCTTT,CASSPGGGVNTEAFF,TRBJ1-1,-,TRBV5-4,-
TGTGCCAGCAGCTTGGACATAACCTCCTACGAGCAGTACTTC,CASSLDITSYEQYF,TRBJ2-7,once,TRBV5-8,-
TGTGCCAGCAGCGTAGGTCTAGCGGGAGTGAGCGAGCAGTACTTC,CASSVGLAGVSEQYF,TRBJ2-7,-,TRBV9,TRBD2
TGTGCCACCAGCCAGATTCGGGATGAGCAGTTCTTC,CATSQIRDEQFF,TRBJ2-1,-,TRBV15,-
TGTGCCAGCAGCCGGATTACAGGGGGGGAAGAGACCCAGTACTTC,CASSRITGGEETQYF,TRBJ2-5,-,TRBV14,-
TGCGCCAGCAGCCAAGACGGGCGGGTCCTGGGGACAGATACGCAGTATTTT,CASSQDGRVLGTDTQYF,TRBJ2-3,-,TRBV4-3,-
TGCGCCAGCAGCCAAGACTACGGGGTAGGTTCACCCCTCCACTTT,CASSQDYGVGSPLHF,TRBJ1-6,-,TRBV4-1,-
TGTGCCAGCAGCCCGACAGTGACGGGAGAGACCCAGTACTTC,CASSPTVTGETQYF,TRBJ2-5,-,TRBV5-4,-
TGCGCCAGCAGTGAGTCGCGTTTGCTATACGAGCAGTACTTC,CASSESRLLYEQYF,TRBJ2-7,-,TRBV10-1,-
TGCGCCAGCAGCCAAGATCGGCAGTCGGGAGGCTACACCTTC,CASSQDRQSGGYTF,TRBJ1-2,-,TRBV4-3,-
TGCGCCAGCAGCTTGGCCAGGGGAGGGAATTCACCCCTCCACTTT,CASSLARGGNSPLHF,TRBJ1-6,-,TRBV5-1,-
TGCGCCAGCAGCCAAGATGGGGCTAGCGGGAGGGCCAGGGATGAGCAGTTCTTC,CASSQDGASGRARDEQFF,TRBJ2-1,-,TRBV4-3,TRBD2
TGTGCCACTTCTAGCGGGGATTACAATGAGCAGTTCTTC,CATSSGDYNEQFF,TRBJ2-1,-,TRBV7-9,TRBD2
TGTGCCAGCAGCTCCGGGACAGTGAATGAAAAACTGTTTTTT,CASSSGTVNEKLFF,TRBJ1-4,-,TRBV7-9,TRBD1
TGTGCCAGCAGCGTTGGGGGCCCCGGCACGCAGTATTTT,CASSVGGPGTQYF,TRBJ2-3,few,TRBV9,-
TGTGCCAGCAGTTACTCGAACGTCGACTTCTACGAGCAGTACTTC,CASSYSNVDFYEQYF,TRBJ2-7,-,TRBV6-5,-
TGCAGCGTTGATAGGAGTCCTCTGCTTGCTGAAGCTTTCTTT,CSVDRSPLLAEAFF,TRBJ1-1,few,TRBV29-1,-
TGTGCCAGCTCGGACAGGGGCTTACCCGGGGAGCTGTTTTTT,CASSDRGLPGELFF,TRBJ2-2,-,TRBV18,TRBD1
TGTGCCAGCAGCCTACCAGCGGCTGGCAACTCCTACGAGCAGTACTTC,CASSLPAAGNSYEQYF,TRBJ2-7,-,TRBV5-4,-
TGTGCCTGGAGTGTTGCGGGTAATCAGCCCCAGCATTTT,CAWSVAGNQPQHF,TRBJ1-5,few,TRBV30,-
TGTGCCAGCAATTTAGTCGAGGTTGAGCAGTTCTTC,CASNLVEVEQFF,TRBJ2-1,-,TRBV2,-
TGTGCCAGCAGTCCTCCCCCGGGACAGGGGGCGGCGGGCGGCTACACCTTC,CASSPPPGQGAAGGYTF,TRBJ1-2,-,TRBV28,TRBD1
TGTGCCAGCACAGGGACAGGGCAGAACGAGCAGTACTTC,CASTGTGQNEQYF,TRBJ2-7,few,TRBV2,TRBD1
TGTGCCAGCAGCAAAGCCCTGGCTGAAAAACTGTTTTTT,CASSKALAEKLFF,TRBJ1-4,-,TRBV21-1,-
TGTGCCAGCAGCCCTGCCGGGGTGATTGAAAAACTGTTTTTT,CASSPAGVIEKLFF,TRBJ1-4,-,TRBV7-8,-
TGCGCCAGCAGCTTGGAAATCGGCGGGGCAGTAAATGGCTACACCTTC,CASSLEIGGAVNGYTF,TRBJ1-2,-,TRBV5-1,-
TGTGCCAGCAGTTCCCCGGGGGTCTCAGGGGGCACCTTCAATGAGCAGTTCTTC,CASSSPGVSGGTFNEQFF,TRBJ2-1,-,TRBV28,TRBD1
TGTGCCAGCTCACCACCGCGGGGATTCGATGAGCAGTTCTTC,CASSPPRGFDEQFF,TRBJ2-1,-,TRBV18,-
TGTGCCAGCAGCCCGTCCCCCACTAGCGGGTATTCCTACGAGCAGTACTTC,CASSPSPTSGYSYEQYF,TRBJ2-7,-,TRBV5-5,TRBD2
TGTGCCAGCTCGACAGGCTCTGAACACACTGAAGCTTTCTTT,CASSTGSEHTEAFF,TRBJ1-1,few,TRBV18,-
TGTGCCAGCAGCGTTCGTCCACTAGCGGAGGGAGATACGCAGTATTTT,CASSVRPLAEGDTQYF,TRBJ2-3,-,TRBV9,TRBD2
TGCGCCAGCAGCCAAGTTGGACTAGCGGGCTACAATGAGCAGTTCTTC,CASSQVGLAGYNEQFF,TRBJ2-1,few,TRBV4-3,TRBD2
TGCGCCAGCAGCTTGGGAAGTCGTGCAGGGCCTGTTTCCGGGGAGCTGTTTTTT,CASSLGSRAGPVSGELFF,TRBJ2-2,-,TRBV5-1,-
TGTGCCAGCAGCCTCCCTAGCGGGGTCTCCTACGAGCAGTACTTC,CASSLPSGVSYEQYF,TRBJ2-7,once,TRBV7-9,TRBD2
TGTGCCAGCAGTTTTCAGGGAAGAAGCACTGAAGCTTTCTTT,CASSFQGRSTEAFF,TRBJ1-1,-,TRBV28,-
TGTGCCAGCAGCCCTCTGAGGGTTGGAGGAAACACCATATATTTT,CASSPLRVGGNTIYF,TRBJ1-3,-,TRBV7-9,-
TGTGCCAGCAGTGGGCCAGGGGATGTTACAGATACGCAGTATTTT,CASSGPGDVTDTQYF,TRBJ2-3,few,TRBV25-1,-
TGTGCCAGCAGCCTATCGGGGGGCTACTCCGAGCAGTACTTC,CASSLSGGYSEQYF,TRBJ2-7,-,TRBV6-1,-